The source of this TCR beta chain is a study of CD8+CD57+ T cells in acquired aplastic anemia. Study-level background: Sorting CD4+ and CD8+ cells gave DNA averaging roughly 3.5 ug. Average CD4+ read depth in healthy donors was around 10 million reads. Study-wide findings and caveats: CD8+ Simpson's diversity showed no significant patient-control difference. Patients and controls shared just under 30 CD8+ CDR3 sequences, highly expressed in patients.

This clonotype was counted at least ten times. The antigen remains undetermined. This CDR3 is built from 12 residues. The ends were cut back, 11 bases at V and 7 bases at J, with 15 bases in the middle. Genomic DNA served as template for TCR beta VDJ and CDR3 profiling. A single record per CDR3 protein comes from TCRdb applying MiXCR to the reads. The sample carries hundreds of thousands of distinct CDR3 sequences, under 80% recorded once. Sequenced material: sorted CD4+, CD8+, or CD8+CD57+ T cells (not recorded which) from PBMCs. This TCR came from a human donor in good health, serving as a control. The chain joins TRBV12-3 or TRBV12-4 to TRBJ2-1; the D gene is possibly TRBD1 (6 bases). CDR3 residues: CAVLWGRNEQFF. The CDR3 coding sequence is TGTGCCGTCCTCTGGGGGCGGAATGAGCAGTTCTTC.